This TCR beta chain was retrieved from a study of T cells in Graves' hyperthyroidism and ophthalmopathy. Regarding the study as a whole: Ophthalmopathy could be told apart from stable hyperthyroidism with a 13 V-J model.

Lactation, pregnancy, other autoimmune disease or uncontrolled infection excluded patients. Diagnostic decisions used clinical symptoms, serum thyroxine and TRAb, thyroid ultrasound and orbital computed tomography. Regions amplified from RNA transcripts were the TCR beta CDR3 regions. The HTBI primer set served for first-round RT-PCR of the TCR CDR3. Via MiXCR, TCRdb re-called the multiplex PCR reads, giving one row per CDR3 protein. Of around 600,000 distinct CDR3 sequences listed, 40% to 55% are singletons. Concerning this clonotype itself: Its antigen is not known. A much bigger clone sits one base away, suggesting this may be a read error.

The clonotype comes from an adult man with Graves' disease, either hyperthyroidism or ophthalmopathy (not recorded which). Sequenced sample: peripheral blood or thyroid tissue (not recorded which).

CDR3 DNA: TGTGCCATCAGCTTAGCGATAGGCAATCAGCCCCAGCATTTT. This encodes CAISLAIGNQPQHF. The chain carries TRBV10-3 and TRBJ1-5; D is ambiguous. Looked up from germline, CDR1 is ENHRY and CDR2 is SYGVKD. V shed 6 bases and J shed 2 bases, with 11 bases lying between them. The CDR3 has 14 amino acids.